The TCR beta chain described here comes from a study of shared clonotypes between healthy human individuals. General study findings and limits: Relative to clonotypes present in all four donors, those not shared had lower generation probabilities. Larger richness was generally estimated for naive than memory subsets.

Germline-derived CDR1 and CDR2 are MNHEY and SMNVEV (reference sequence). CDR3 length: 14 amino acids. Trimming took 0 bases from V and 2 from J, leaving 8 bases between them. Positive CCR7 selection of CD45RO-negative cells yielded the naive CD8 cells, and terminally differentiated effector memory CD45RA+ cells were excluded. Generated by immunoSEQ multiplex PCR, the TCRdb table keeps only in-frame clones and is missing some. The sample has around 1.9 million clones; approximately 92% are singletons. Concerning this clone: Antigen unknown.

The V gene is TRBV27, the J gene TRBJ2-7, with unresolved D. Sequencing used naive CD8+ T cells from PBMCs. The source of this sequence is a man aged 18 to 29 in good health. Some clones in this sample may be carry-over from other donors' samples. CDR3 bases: TGTGCCAGCAGTTTATCGCACCAAACCTACGAGCAGTACTTC. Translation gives CASSLSHQTYEQYF.